Listed here are 21 T cell receptor beta chains from one sample, sequenced in a study of T cell responses to AZD1222 COVID-19 vaccine. The protocol was immunoSEQ multiplex PCR, while the TCRdb copy is restricted to in-frame clones and leaves out a portion. The sample consists of around 110,000 clones, 93% of them appearing once. This specimen was peripheral blood, taken on day 0 of AZD1222 vaccination. These TCRs come from an adult in good health.

The chain has TRBV11-2 and TRBJ2-3; 9 bases line up with TRBD2. With V trimmed by 4 bases and J by 4 bases, 12 bases remained unmatched. The CDR3 has 17 residues. Germline CDR1 reads SGHAT; CDR2 reads FQNNGV. In nucleotides, the CDR3 is TGTGCCAGCAGCTACGGGAAACTAGCGGGCCAGCCAGATACGCAGTATTTT. Translating it yields CASSYGKLAGQPDTQYF.

This clone was picked up one time. The rearrangement joins TRBV5-1 to TRBJ2-3; 7 nucleotides line up with TRBD2. The CDR3 consists of 16 residues. The germline gives CDR1 SGHRS, CDR2 YFSETQ. The V gene end was trimmed by 4 bases and the J gene end by 7 bases; junction bases not matched to a gene: 15. The CDR3 DNA is TGCGCCAGCAGCCCGACGACTAGCCCAACCCGAAATACGCAGTATTTT. This translates into CASSPTTSPTRNTQYF.

This clone has just one count. This chain connects TRBV18 to TRBJ2-3; 7 nucleotides line up with TRBD1. J was trimmed by 1 base and V by 3 bases; bases with no gene match: 1. The CDR3 runs to 14 residues. Germline V gene sequence: CDR1 KGHSH, CDR2 LQKENI. CDR3 bases: TGTGCCAGCTCACCTCAGGGGGGCACAGATACGCAGTATTTT. It translates to CASSPQGGTDTQYF.

The genes are TRBV14 and TRBJ2-7; 7 bases are a match to TRBD2. CDR3 length: 16 amino acids. Germline trimming cut 1 base from V and 0 bases from J; bases unmatched to any gene: 6. Per the germline V gene, CDR1 is SGHDN and CDR2 is FVKESK. The CDR3 sequence: CASSQGDYRNSYEQYF. CDR3 bases: TGTGCCAGCAGCCAAGGGGACTATAGGAACTCCTACGAGCAGTACTTC.

The chain links TRBV2 to TRBJ2-7; TRBD2 agrees at 8 bases. CDR1 and CDR2 (germline): SNHLY, FYNNEI. This CDR3 spans 14 amino acids. Germline trimming cut 7 bases from V and 1 base from J; bases unmatched to any gene: 6. CDR3 sequence: CASILSGSSYEQYF. The CDR3, as DNA: TGTGCCAGCATTCTCAGCGGGAGTTCCTACGAGCAGTACTTC.

CDR3 coding DNA: TGTGCCAGCAGTGAAGGACAGGTTAATTTGGAACTGTTTTTT. This codes for CASSEGQVNLELFF. This chain uses TRBV2 with TRBJ1-4; D may be TRBD1 (6 bases). CDR3 length equals 14 residues. V was pared by 1 base and J by 12 bases, with 15 bases between. In germline, CDR1 is SNHLY, CDR2 FYNNEI.

Written as DNA, the CDR3 is TGTGCCAGCAGCCAAGACGGGACAGGGCAACAGCCCCAGCATTTT. This sequence encodes CASSQDGTGQQPQHF. The genes are TRBV4-2 and TRBJ1-5, with 9 bases identical to TRBD1. Germline CDR1 LGHNA, CDR2 YNFKEQ. The CDR3 runs to 15 residues. Trimming removed 0 bases from V and 7 bases from J; junction bases left unmatched: 4.

The chain recombines TRBV11-2 with TRBJ2-1, with D perhaps TRBD2 (6 bases). Per the germline V gene, CDR1 is SGHAT and CDR2 is FQNNGV. With 6 bases removed from V and 4 bases from J, the gap between germline ends came to 16 bases. This CDR3 region has 15 residues. CDR3 loop: CASRPSGSIYNEQFF. The CDR3 DNA follows: TGTGCCAGCAGGCCAAGCGGGTCGATATACAATGAGCAGTTCTTC.

The rearrangement links TRBV6-5 to TRBJ2-2, with D uncertain. The CDR3 has 14 amino acids. Germline V gene lookup returns CDR1 MNHEY and CDR2 SVGAGI. V dropped 6 bases and J dropped 3 bases, with 11 bases sitting between them. Here the CDR3 reads CASRKDADTGELFF. The DNA of the CDR3 is TGTGCCAGCAGAAAGGATGCAGACACCGGGGAGCTGTTTTTT.

The chain uses TRBV6-2 or TRBV6-3 and TRBJ1-1; D unclear. V gave up 2 bases and J gave up 1 base, with 11 bases separating them. Germline CDR1 MNHEY, CDR2 SVGEGT. CDR3 length: 15 amino acids. For the CDR3, the DNA is TGTGCCAGCAGTTACGGTAAGGCTAGGAACACTGAAGCTTTCTTT. This codes for CASSYGKARNTEAFF.

The chain links TRBV12-3 or TRBV12-4 to TRBJ2-4; 8 bases map to TRBD2. The CDR3 extends over 13 amino acids. The ends lost 10 bases at V and 7 bases at J; junction bases unmatched: 9. The CDR3 reads CAISGGGFNIQYF. In DNA form, the CDR3 reads TGTGCCATCAGCGGGGGCGGATTTAACATTCAGTACTTC.

This clone was recorded once. The chain combines TRBV27 with TRBJ2-6; 7 positions match TRBD1. The junction had 3 bases not matched to a gene; V was cut back by 2 bases and J by 11 bases. Germline-derived CDR1 and CDR2 are MNHEY and SMNVEV (reference sequence). CDR3 length: 13 amino acids. Here the CDR3 DNA reads TGTGCCAGCAGTTTAGGAACAGGGGACGTCCTGACTTTC. It is translated as CASSLGTGDVLTF.

Remarks on this clone: The same CDR3 arises from other DNA sequences in this sample as well. The CDR3 coding sequence is TGTGCCAGCAGTTTACAGGGAAATCAGCCCCAGCATTTT. As protein: CASSLQGNQPQHF. The chain is built from TRBV27 and TRBJ1-5; D might be TRBD1 (5 bases). The V gene's germline CDR1 is MNHEY and CDR2 SMNVEV (reference sequence). This CDR3 has 13 residues. Trimming stripped 2 bases from V and 4 bases from J, with 6 bases between.

The chain uses TRBV4-1 and TRBJ1-4, with 7 bases matching TRBD1. J gave up 8 bases and V 3 bases, and 3 bases lay outside the gene matches. The CDR3 extends over 13 amino acids. CDR1 is MGHRA and CDR2 is YSYEKL in the germline V gene. The CDR3 region has the DNA TGCGCCAGCAGCCATGACAGGGAGGAAAAACTGTTTTTT. Protein sequence: CASSHDREEKLFF.

DNA for the CDR3: TGTGCCAGCAGTCCCGGGGGGGGGCCCAATCAGCCCCAGCATTTT. Its protein is CASSPGGGPNQPQHF. The gene calls are TRBV28 and TRBJ1-5; weak D call: TRBD1 (6 bases). Germline assignment: CDR1 MDHEN and CDR2 SYDVKM. The CDR3 loop spans 15 amino acids. Trimming pared 5 bases from V and 3 bases from J, leaving 14 bases between.

This sequence joins TRBV4-1 and TRBJ2-3; 7 positions match TRBD2. The CDR3 length is 17 residues. The V segment lost 0 bases and the J segment 8 bases; nucleotides outside the gene matches: 14. In germline, CDR1 is MGHRA, CDR2 YSYEKL. The CDR3 sequence is CASSQDAGLGVGGTQYF. The DNA for the CDR3 is TGCGCCAGCAGCCAAGATGCAGGACTAGGGGTCGGAGGTACGCAGTATTTT.

The V gene is TRBV5-1, the J gene TRBJ2-7; maybe TRBD1 (5 bases). V was trimmed by 0 bases and J by 3 bases, leaving 10 bases between them. CDR3 length equals 14 residues. Germline-derived CDR1 and CDR2 are SGHRS and YFSETQ. The chain's CDR3 is CASSLGQTLYEQYF. The CDR3 nucleotides read TGCGCCAGCAGCTTGGGACAGACCCTCTACGAGCAGTACTTC.

The rearrangement links TRBV6-4 to TRBJ2-5; 9 bases align to TRBD1. V lost 4 bases to trimming and J lost 1 base; unmatched junction nucleotides: 4. In germline, CDR1 is MRHNA, CDR2 SNTAGT. This CDR3 spans 15 amino acids. The CDR3 DNA reads TGTGCCAGCAGTGTGACAGGGGGACCCCAAGAGACCCAGTACTTC. This translates into CASSVTGGPQETQYF.

This chain connects TRBV7-9 to TRBJ2-7; 9 nucleotides agree with TRBD2. This CDR3 has 16 residues. J lost 6 bases, V lost 5 bases, and 14 bases had no gene match. Germline assignment: CDR1 SEHNR and CDR2 FQNEAQ (reference sequence). CDR3 sequence (DNA): TGTGCCAGCAGCACCTCGACTAGCGGTCAGAGGGGCGAGCAGTACTTC. It specifies CASSTSTSGQRGEQYF. Based on the CDR3 plus reference TRBV7-9 and TRBJ2-7, the full variable domain is DTGVSQNPRHKITKRGQNVTFRCDPISEHNRLYWYRQTLGQGPEFLTYFQNEAQLEKSRLLSDRFSAERPKGSFSTLEIQRTEQGDSAMYLCASSTSTSGQRGEQYFGPGTRLTVT.

The chain recombines TRBV7-9 with TRBJ1-2; D is unclear. V lost 3 bases and J lost 4, with 12 bases in between. The CDR3 totals 14 residues. The germline gives CDR1 SEHNR, CDR2 FQNEAQ (reference sequence). The CDR3 protein is CASSFTLGSYGYTF. CDR3 coding DNA: TGTGCCAGCAGCTTCACACTCGGAAGCTATGGCTACACCTTC.

There are a few counts of this clone. This chain links TRBV5-1 with TRBJ1-2; D is unresolved. Looked up from germline, CDR1 is SGHRS and CDR2 is YFSETQ. The CDR3 covers 13 residues. Trimming stripped 1 base from V and 0 bases from J, with 4 bases between. CDR3 loop: CASSLWANYGYTF. The CDR3 DNA is TGCGCCAGCAGCTTGTGGGCTAACTATGGCTACACCTTC. The full variable domain, rest sourced from reference TRBV5-1 and TRBJ1-2, is KAGVTQTPRYLIKTRGQQVTLSCSPISGHRSVSWYQQTPGQGLQFLFEYFSETQRNKGNFPGRFSGRQFSNSRSEMNVSTLELGDSALYLCASSLWANYGYTFGSGTRLTVV.